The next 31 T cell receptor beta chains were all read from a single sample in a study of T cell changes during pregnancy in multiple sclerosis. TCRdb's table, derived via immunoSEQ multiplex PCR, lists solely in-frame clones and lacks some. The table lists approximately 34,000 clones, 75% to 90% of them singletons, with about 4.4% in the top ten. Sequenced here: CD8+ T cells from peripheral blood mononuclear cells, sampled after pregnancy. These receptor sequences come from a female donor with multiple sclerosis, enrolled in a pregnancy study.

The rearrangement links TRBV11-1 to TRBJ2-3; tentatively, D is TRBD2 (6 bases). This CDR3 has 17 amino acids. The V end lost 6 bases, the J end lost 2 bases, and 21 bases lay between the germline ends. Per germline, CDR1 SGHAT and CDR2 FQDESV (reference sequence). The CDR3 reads CASRFATGTLATDTQYF. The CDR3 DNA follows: TGTGCCAGCAGGTTTGCAACCGGGACTCTGGCCACAGATACGCAGTATTTT.

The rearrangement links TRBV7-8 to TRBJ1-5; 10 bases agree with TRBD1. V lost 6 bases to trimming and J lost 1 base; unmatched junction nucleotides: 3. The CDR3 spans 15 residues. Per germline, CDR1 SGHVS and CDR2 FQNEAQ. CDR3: CASRVGQGSNQPQHF. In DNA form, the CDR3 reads TGTGCCAGCAGGGTGGGACAGGGGAGCAATCAGCCCCAGCATTTT. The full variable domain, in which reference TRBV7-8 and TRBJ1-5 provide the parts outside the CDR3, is GAGVSQSPRYKVAKRGQDVALRCDPISGHVSLFWYQQALGQGPEFLTYFQNEAQLDKSGLPSDRFFAERPEGSVSTLKIQRTQQEDSAVYLCASRVGQGSNQPQHFGDGTRLSIL.

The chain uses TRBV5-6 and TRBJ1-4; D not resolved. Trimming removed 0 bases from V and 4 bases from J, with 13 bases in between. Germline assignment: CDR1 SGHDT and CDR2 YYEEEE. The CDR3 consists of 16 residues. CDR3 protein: CASSLVTANGNEKLFF. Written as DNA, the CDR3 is TGTGCCAGCAGCTTGGTAACCGCGAATGGTAATGAAAAACTGTTTTTT.

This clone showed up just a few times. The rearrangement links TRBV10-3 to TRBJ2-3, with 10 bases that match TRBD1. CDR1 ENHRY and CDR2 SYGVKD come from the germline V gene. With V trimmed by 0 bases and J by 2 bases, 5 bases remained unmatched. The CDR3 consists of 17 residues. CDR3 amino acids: CAISESPGTGVTDTQYF. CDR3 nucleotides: TGTGCCATCAGTGAGTCCCCCGGGACAGGGGTCACAGATACGCAGTATTTT.

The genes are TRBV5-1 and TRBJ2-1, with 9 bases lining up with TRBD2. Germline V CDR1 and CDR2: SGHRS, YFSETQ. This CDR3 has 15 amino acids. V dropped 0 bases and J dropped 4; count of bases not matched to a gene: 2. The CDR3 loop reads CASSLGGGVYNEQFF. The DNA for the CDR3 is TGCGCCAGCAGCTTGGGCGGGGGGGTGTACAATGAGCAGTTCTTC.

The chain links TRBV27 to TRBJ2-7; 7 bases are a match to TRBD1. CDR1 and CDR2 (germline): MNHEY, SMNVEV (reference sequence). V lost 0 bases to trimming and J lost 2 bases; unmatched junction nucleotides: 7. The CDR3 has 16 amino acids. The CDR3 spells CASSLSGTDSTYEQYF. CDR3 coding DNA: TGTGCCAGCAGTTTATCCGGGACAGATAGTACCTACGAGCAGTACTTC.

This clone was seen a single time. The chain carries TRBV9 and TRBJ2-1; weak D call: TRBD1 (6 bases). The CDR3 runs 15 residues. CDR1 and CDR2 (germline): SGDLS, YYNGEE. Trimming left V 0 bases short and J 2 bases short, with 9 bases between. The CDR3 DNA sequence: TGTGCCAGCAGCGTAGGGGGGCTTGCCTACAATGAGCAGTTCTTC. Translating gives CASSVGGLAYNEQFF. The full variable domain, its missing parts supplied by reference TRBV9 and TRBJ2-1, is DSGVTQTPKHLITATGQRVTLRCSPRSGDLSVYWYQQSLDQGLQFLIQYYNGEERAKGNILERFSAQQFPDLHSELNLSSLELGDSALYFCASSVGGLAYNEQFFGPGTRLTVL.

The DNA of the CDR3 is TGTGCCAGCAGCTTGGGGACAGGCATCGAGCAGTACTTC. Translating it yields CASSLGTGIEQYF. This chain joins TRBV5-6 and TRBJ2-7; 7 bases match TRBD1. V dropped 0 bases and J dropped 6; count of bases not matched to a gene: 3. CDR1 and CDR2 (germline): SGHDT, YYEEEE. The CDR3 is 13 residues long.

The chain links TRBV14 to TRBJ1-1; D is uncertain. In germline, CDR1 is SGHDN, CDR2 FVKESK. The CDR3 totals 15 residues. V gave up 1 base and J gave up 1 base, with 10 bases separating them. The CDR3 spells CASSQGKAENTEAFF. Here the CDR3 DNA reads TGTGCCAGCAGCCAAGGGAAGGCGGAGAACACTGAAGCTTTCTTT.

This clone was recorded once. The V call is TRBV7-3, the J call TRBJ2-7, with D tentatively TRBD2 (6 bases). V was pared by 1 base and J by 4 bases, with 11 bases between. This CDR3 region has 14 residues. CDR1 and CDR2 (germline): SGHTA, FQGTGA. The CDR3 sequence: CASSLNPGRYEQYF. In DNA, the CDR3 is TGTGCCAGCAGCTTAAACCCGGGGAGGTACGAGCAGTACTTC. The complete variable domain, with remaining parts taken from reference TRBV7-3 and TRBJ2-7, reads GAGVSQTPSNKVTEKGKYVELRCDPISGHTALYWYRQSLGQGPEFLIYFQGTGAADDSGLPNDRFFAVRPEGSVSTLKIQRTERGDSAVYLCASSLNPGRYEQYFGPGTRLTVT.

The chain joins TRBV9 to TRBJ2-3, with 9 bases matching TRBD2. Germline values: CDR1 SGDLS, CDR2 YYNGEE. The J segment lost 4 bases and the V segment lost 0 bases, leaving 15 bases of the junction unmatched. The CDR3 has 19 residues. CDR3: CASSVGFTGGGGAPDTQYF. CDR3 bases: TGTGCCAGCAGCGTAGGATTCACCGGGGGCGGGGGGGCTCCAGATACGCAGTATTTT. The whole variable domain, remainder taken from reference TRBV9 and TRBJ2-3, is DSGVTQTPKHLITATGQRVTLRCSPRSGDLSVYWYQQSLDQGLQFLIQYYNGEERAKGNILERFSAQQFPDLHSELNLSSLELGDSALYFCASSVGFTGGGGAPDTQYFGPGTRLTVL.

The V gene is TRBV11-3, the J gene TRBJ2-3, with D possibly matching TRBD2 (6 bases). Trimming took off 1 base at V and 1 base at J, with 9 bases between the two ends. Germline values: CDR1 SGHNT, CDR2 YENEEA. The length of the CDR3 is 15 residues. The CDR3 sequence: CASSLGGGGTDTQYF. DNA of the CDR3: TGTGCCAGCAGCTTAGGTGGCGGGGGCACAGATACGCAGTATTTT.

The CDR3 spells CASADRGLTEAFF. CDR3 in DNA: TGTGCCAGTGCGGACAGGGGATTAACTGAAGCTTTCTTT. The V call is TRBV19, the J call TRBJ1-1; 9 bases are shared with TRBD1. J lost 5 bases, V lost 8 bases, and 6 bases had no gene match. This CDR3 is built from 13 residues. CDR1 LNHDA and CDR2 SQIVND come from the germline V gene (reference sequence).

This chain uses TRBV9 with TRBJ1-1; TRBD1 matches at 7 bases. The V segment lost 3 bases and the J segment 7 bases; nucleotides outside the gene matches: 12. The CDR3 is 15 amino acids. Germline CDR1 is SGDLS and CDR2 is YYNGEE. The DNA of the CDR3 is TGTGCCAGCAGCGCTCTGATCGGGACAGAGATTGAAGCTTTCTTT. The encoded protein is CASSALIGTEIEAFF.

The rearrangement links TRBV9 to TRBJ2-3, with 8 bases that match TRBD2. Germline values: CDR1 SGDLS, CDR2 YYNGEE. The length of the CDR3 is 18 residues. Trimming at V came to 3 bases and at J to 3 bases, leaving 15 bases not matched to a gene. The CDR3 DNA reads TGTGCCAGCAGCGAGCCCGAGGGCGCGGGGGGCGAGACAGATACGCAGTATTTT. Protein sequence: CASSEPEGAGGETDTQYF.

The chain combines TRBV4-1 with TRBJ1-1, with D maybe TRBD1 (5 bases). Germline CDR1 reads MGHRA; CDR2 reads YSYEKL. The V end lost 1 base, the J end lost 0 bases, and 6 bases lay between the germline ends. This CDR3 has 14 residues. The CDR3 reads CASSQGDLNTEAFF. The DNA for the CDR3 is TGCGCCAGCAGCCAAGGGGACTTGAACACTGAAGCTTTCTTT.

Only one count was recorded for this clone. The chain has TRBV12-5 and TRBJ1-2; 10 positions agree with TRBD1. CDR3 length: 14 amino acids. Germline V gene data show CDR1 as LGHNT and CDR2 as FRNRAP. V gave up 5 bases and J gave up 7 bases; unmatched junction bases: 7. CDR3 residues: CASGPRDRGAGYTF. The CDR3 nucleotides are TGTGCTAGTGGTCCCCGGGACAGGGGAGCTGGCTACACCTTC.

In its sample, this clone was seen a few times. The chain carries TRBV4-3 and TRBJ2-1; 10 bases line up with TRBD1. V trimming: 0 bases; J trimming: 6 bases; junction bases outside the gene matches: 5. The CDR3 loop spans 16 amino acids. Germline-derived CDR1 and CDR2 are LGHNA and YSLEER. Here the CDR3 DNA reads TGCGCCAGCAGCCAAGAAGAAGGGACAGGGGCCAATGAGCAGTTCTTC. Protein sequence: CASSQEEGTGANEQFF.

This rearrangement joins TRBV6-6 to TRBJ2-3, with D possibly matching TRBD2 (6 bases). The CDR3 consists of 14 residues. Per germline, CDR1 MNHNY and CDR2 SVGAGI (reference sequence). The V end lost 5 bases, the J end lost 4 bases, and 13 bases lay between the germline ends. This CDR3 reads CASSPGLIADTQYF. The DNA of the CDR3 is TGTGCCAGCAGTCCCGGACTAATAGCAGATACGCAGTATTTT.

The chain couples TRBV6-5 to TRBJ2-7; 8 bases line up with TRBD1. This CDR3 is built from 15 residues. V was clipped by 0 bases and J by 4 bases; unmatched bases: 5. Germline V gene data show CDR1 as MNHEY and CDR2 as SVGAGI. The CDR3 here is CASSYSDREFYEQYF. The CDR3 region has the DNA TGTGCCAGCAGTTACTCGGACAGGGAATTTTACGAGCAGTACTTC.

CDR3 protein: CASSYLRNIQYF. Here the CDR3 DNA reads TGTGCCAGCAGTTATCTGAGGAACATTCAGTACTTC. The chain employs TRBV6-6 and TRBJ2-4; unclear D gene. The V gene lost 3 bases and the J gene lost 7 bases, with 7 bases spanning the gap. The CDR3 consists of 12 residues. The V gene's germline CDR1 is MNHNY and CDR2 SVGAGI (reference sequence).

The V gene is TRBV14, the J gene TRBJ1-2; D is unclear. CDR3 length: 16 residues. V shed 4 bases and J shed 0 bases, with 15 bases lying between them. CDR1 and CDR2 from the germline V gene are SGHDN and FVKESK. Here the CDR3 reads CASSPAERLANYGYTF. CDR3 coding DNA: TGTGCCAGCAGCCCCGCGGAAAGGTTAGCTAACTATGGCTACACCTTC.

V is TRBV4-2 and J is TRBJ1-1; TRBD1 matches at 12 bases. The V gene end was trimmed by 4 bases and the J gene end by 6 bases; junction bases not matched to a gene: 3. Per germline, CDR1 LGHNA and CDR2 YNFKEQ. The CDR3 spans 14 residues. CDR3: CASSLGTGGSEAFF. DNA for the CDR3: TGTGCCAGCAGCCTCGGGACAGGGGGCTCTGAAGCTTTCTTT.

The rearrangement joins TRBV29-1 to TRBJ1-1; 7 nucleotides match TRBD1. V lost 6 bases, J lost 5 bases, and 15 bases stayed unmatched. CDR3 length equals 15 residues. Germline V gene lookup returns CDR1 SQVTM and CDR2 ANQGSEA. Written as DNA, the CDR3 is TGCAGCGTCCCTCCGGGACAGAAGGGGAATACTGAAGCTTTCTTT. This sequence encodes CSVPPGQKGNTEAFF.

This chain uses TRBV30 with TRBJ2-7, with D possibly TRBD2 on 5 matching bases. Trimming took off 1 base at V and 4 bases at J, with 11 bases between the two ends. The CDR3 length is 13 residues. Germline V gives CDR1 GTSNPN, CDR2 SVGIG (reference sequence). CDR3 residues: CAWSGTLVYEQYF. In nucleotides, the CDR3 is TGTGCCTGGAGTGGTACACTAGTTTACGAGCAGTACTTC.

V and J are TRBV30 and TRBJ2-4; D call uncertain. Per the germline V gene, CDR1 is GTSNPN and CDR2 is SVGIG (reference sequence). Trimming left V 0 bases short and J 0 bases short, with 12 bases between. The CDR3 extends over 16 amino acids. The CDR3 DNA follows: TGTGCCTGGAGTGTACAACAGTTCGTAGCCAAAAACATTCAGTACTTC. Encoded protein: CAWSVQQFVAKNIQYF.

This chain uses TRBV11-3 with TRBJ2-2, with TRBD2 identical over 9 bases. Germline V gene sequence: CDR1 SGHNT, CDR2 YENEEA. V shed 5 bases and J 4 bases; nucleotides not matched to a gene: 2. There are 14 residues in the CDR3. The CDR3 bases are TGTGCCAGCAGCCATAGCGGGGGCACCGGGGAGCTGTTTTTT. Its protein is CASSHSGGTGELFF. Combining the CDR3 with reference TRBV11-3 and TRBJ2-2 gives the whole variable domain EAGVVQSPRYKIIEKKQPVAFWCNPISGHNTLYWYLQNLGQGPELLIRYENEEAVDDSQLPKDRFSAERLKGVDSTLKIQPAELGDSAVYLCASSHSGGTGELFFGEGSRLTVL.

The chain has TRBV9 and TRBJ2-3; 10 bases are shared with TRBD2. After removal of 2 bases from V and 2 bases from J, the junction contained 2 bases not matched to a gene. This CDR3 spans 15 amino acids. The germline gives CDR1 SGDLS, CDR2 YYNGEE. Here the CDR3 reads CASSVGLADTDTQYF. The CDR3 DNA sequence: TGTGCCAGCAGCGTCGGACTAGCGGACACAGATACGCAGTATTTT.

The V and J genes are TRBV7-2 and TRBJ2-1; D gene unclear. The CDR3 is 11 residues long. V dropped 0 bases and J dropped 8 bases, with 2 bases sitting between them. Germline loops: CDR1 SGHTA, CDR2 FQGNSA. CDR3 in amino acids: CASSLAYEQFF. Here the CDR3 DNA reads TGTGCCAGCAGCTTAGCCTATGAGCAGTTCTTC.

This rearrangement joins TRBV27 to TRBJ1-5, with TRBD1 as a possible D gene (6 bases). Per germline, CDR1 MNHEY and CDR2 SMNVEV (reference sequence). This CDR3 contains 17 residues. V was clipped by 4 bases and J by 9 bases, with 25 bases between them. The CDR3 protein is CASSSAGATGYSWPQHF. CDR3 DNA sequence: TGTGCCAGCAGTTCCGCCGGGGCGACAGGCTATAGCTGGCCCCAGCATTTT.

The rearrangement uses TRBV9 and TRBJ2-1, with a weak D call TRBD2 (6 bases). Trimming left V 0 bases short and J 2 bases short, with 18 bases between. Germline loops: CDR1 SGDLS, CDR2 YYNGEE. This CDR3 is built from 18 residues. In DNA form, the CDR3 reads TGTGCCAGCAGCGTAGCTAGGGGACTTCTTAACACCTACAATGAGCAGTTCTTC. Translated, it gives CASSVARGLLNTYNEQFF. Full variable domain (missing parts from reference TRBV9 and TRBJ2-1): DSGVTQTPKHLITATGQRVTLRCSPRSGDLSVYWYQQSLDQGLQFLIQYYNGEERAKGNILERFSAQQFPDLHSELNLSSLELGDSALYFCASSVARGLLNTYNEQFFGPGTRLTVL.